Presented here are 27 T cell receptor beta chains from one specimen sequenced in a study of identical twins. TCRdb fed the 5' RACE reads into MiXCR, producing one record per CDR3 protein. The table lists 1.5 million to 2 million distinct CDR3 sequences, 25% to 35% of them singletons. Specimen: cord blood. These receptors all come from a newborn girl in good health.

The chain recombines TRBV5-6 with TRBJ2-7; tentative D call: TRBD2 (5 bases). This CDR3 has 14 residues. The V end was cut by 3 bases, the J end by 3 bases, with 13 bases between. Looked up from germline, CDR1 is SGHDT and CDR2 is YYEEEE. The CDR3 sequence is CASSSKTRYYEQYF. The CDR3 DNA follows: TGTGCCAGCAGCTCCAAAACTAGATACTACGAGCAGTACTTC.

The V and J genes are TRBV10-3 and TRBJ2-7; 8 bases fit TRBD2. CDR3 size: 16 residues. The germline V gene has CDR1 ENHRY and CDR2 SYGVKD. J was trimmed by 1 base and V by 2 bases; bases with no gene match: 7. The CDR3 loop is CAISEPGGGQSYEQYF. CDR3 DNA sequence: TGTGCCATCAGTGAGCCGGGGGGGGGTCAATCCTACGAGCAGTACTTC.

This clonotype was recorded a few times. This rearrangement joins TRBV20-1 to TRBJ2-1; D ambiguous. CDR3 length: 15 residues. Per germline, CDR1 DFQATT and CDR2 SNEGSKA (reference sequence). Deletions cut 6 bases from V and 5 bases from J, with 20 bases between. CDR3: CSAPFVESLDNEQFF. CDR3 in DNA: TGCAGTGCCCCGTTTGTTGAGAGTTTAGACAATGAGCAGTTCTTC.

This clonotype has just a few counts. The chain combines TRBV12-5 with TRBJ2-3, with TRBD2 identical over 12 bases. CDR3 length: 18 residues. The germline V gene has CDR1 LGHNT and CDR2 FRNRAP. V shed 0 bases and J 8 bases; nucleotides not matched to a gene: 12. The CDR3 sequence is CASGLVLAGRTSGITQYF. The CDR3 region has the DNA TGTGCTAGTGGTTTGGTACTGGCAGGGCGGACTAGCGGGATTACGCAGTATTTT.

This chain joins TRBV12-3 or TRBV12-4 and TRBJ1-5; 9 bases map to TRBD1. The CDR3 is 16 residues long. With V trimmed by 6 bases and J by 0 bases, 6 bases remained unmatched. The CDR3 DNA is TGTGCCAGCAGGACAGGGGGTGAGGTTAGCAATCAGCCCCAGCATTTT. Encoded protein: CASRTGGEVSNQPQHF.

This clonotype was seen only a few times. The chain links TRBV10-3 to TRBJ2-7, with 14 bases fitting TRBD2. The CDR3 length is 15 residues. After removal of 3 bases from V and 7 bases from J, the junction contained 5 bases not matched to a gene. Germline assignment: CDR1 ENHRY and CDR2 SYGVKD. For the CDR3, the DNA is TGTGCCATCAGTGACGGACTAGCGGGGGGCAGAGAGCAGTACTTC. Its protein product is CAISDGLAGGREQYF.

This chain connects TRBV12-3 or TRBV12-4 to TRBJ1-2; 8 bases fit TRBD1. The CDR3 has 14 amino acids. The V segment lost 4 bases and the J segment 8 bases; nucleotides outside the gene matches: 9. The CDR3 spells CASSSLPQGGGYTF. In DNA, the CDR3 is TGTGCCAGCAGTTCCTTACCACAGGGGGGAGGCTACACCTTC.

This clonotype turned up a few times. The chain joins TRBV5-1 to TRBJ1-2; TRBD1 might be the D (6 bases). Trimming stripped 4 bases from V and 10 bases from J, with 14 bases between. Germline V lookup: CDR1 SGHRS, CDR2 YFSETQ. This CDR3 comprises 12 residues. This chain's CDR3 is CASSVRQAVYTF. CDR3 DNA sequence: TGCGCCAGCAGCGTGAGACAGGCCGTCTACACCTTC.

The rearrangement links TRBV5-1 to TRBJ2-1; a possible D gene is TRBD2 (5 bases). Trimming took 3 bases from V and 9 from J, leaving 13 bases between them. CDR3 length: 13 amino acids. Per the germline V gene, CDR1 is SGHRS and CDR2 is YFSETQ. The chain's CDR3 is CASSSERVLEQFF. Here the CDR3 DNA reads TGCGCCAGCAGCTCGGAGAGGGTACTTGAGCAGTTCTTC.

The rearrangement links TRBV5-1 to TRBJ2-1; D is undetermined. In germline, CDR1 is SGHRS, CDR2 YFSETQ. This CDR3 spans 13 amino acids. V lost 5 bases and J 7 bases, leaving 13 bases between the germline ends. CDR3 residues: CASSAGDPNEQFF. In DNA form, the CDR3 reads TGCGCCAGCAGTGCCGGAGATCCAAATGAGCAGTTCTTC.

Many counts were recorded for this clonotype. The chain has TRBV12-3 or TRBV12-4 and TRBJ2-1; TRBD2 is a possible D gene (5 bases). CDR3 length: 15 amino acids. V was pared by 6 bases and J by 4 bases, with 16 bases between. This CDR3 is CASRVRAASYNEQFF. Here the CDR3 DNA reads TGTGCCAGCAGGGTGCGGGCGGCTAGTTACAATGAGCAGTTCTTC.

Notes on this clonotype: An end of the junction differs from the germline gene, which may be a read error. V gene TRBV5-1 combines with J gene TRBJ2-7, with 8 positions matching TRBD2. CDR1 and CDR2 (germline): SGHRS, YFSETQ. The CDR3 has 14 amino acids. The CDR3 sequence is CASGFERERNEQYF. CDR3 DNA: TGCGCCAGCGGCTTTGAGCGGGAGCGGAACGAGCAGTACTTC.

This clonotype was seen a handful of times. The V and J genes are TRBV4-2 and TRBJ1-2; 8 bases line up with TRBD1. With V trimmed by 0 bases and J by 3 bases, 6 bases remained unmatched. Looked up from germline, CDR1 is LGHNA and CDR2 is YNFKEQ. This CDR3 region has 16 residues. The CDR3 here is CASSQDPGQGYYGYTF. Written as DNA, the CDR3 is TGTGCCAGCAGCCAAGATCCTGGACAGGGCTACTATGGCTACACCTTC.

The chain carries TRBV9 and TRBJ1-1; D gene uncertain. The CDR3 has 13 residues. Germline CDR1 SGDLS, CDR2 YYNGEE. V was trimmed by 4 bases and J by 8 bases, leaving 15 bases between them. The CDR3 is CASSPVDDKEAFF. CDR3 sequence (DNA): TGTGCCAGCAGCCCGGTGGATGACAAGGAAGCTTTCTTT.

The rearrangement links TRBV18 to TRBJ2-7, with 7 nucleotides matching TRBD1. Germline CDR1 reads KGHSH; CDR2 reads LQKENI. This CDR3 has 15 residues. Trimming removed 2 bases from V and 2 bases from J; junction bases left unmatched: 6. The CDR3 loop reads CASSPNRGDTYEQYF. CDR3 nucleotides: TGTGCCAGCTCACCAAACAGGGGCGACACCTACGAGCAGTACTTC. Using reference TRBV18 and TRBJ2-7 for the parts outside the CDR3, the full variable domain is NAGVMQNPRHLVRRRGQEARLRCSPMKGHSHVYWYRQLPEEGLKFMVYLQKENIIDESGMPKERFSAEFPKEGPSILRIQQVVRGDSAAYFCASSPNRGDTYEQYFGPGTRLTVT.

This chain joins TRBV4-1 and TRBJ2-5, with D hard to call. The CDR3 spans 16 residues. Germline V gives CDR1 MGHRA, CDR2 YSYEKL. Trimming cost V 0 bases and J 0 bases, with 11 bases left between them. The CDR3: CASSQEGTVYQETQYF. DNA of the CDR3: TGCGCCAGCAGCCAAGAGGGTACAGTGTACCAAGAGACCCAGTACTTC.

The chain links TRBV28 to TRBJ2-7, with 9 bases aligning to TRBD2. The V gene end was trimmed by 8 bases and the J gene end by 0 bases; junction bases not matched to a gene: 2. This CDR3 is 13 amino acids long. Germline V gene sequence: CDR1 MDHEN, CDR2 SYDVKM. CDR3 sequence (DNA): TGTGCCAGCCTAGCGGGGATCTCCTACGAGCAGTACTTC. It translates to CASLAGISYEQYF.

The V gene is TRBV27, the J gene TRBJ2-6; D remains unclear. Trimming removed 6 bases from V and 0 bases from J, with 12 bases in between. CDR3 length equals 16 residues. CDR1 is MNHEY, CDR2 SMNVEV, per germline (reference sequence). The CDR3 loop reads CASRPPGNSGANVLTF. CDR3 nucleotide sequence: TGTGCCAGCAGACCCCCAGGTAACTCTGGGGCCAACGTCCTGACTTTC.

V usage is TRBV12-3 or TRBV12-4 and J usage is TRBJ1-4; maybe TRBD1 (6 bases). The CDR3 spans 14 residues. With 5 bases removed from V and 8 bases from J, the gap between germline ends came to 15 bases. The CDR3 sequence: CASSTGRPREKLFF. The CDR3 coding sequence is TGTGCCAGCAGTACAGGGCGGCCCCGGGAAAAACTGTTTTTT.

V is TRBV2 and J is TRBJ1-1; 8 positions agree with TRBD1. Germline V gene data show CDR1 as SNHLY and CDR2 as FYNNEI. CDR3 size: 14 residues. After removal of 6 bases from V and 7 bases from J, the junction contained 10 bases not matched to a gene. The CDR3 DNA sequence: TGTGCCAGCAGGGACAGGGAGTTTGGGCTTGAAGCTTTCTTT. It encodes CASRDREFGLEAFF. Based on the CDR3 plus reference TRBV2 and TRBJ1-1, the full variable domain is EPEVTQTPSHQVTQMGQEVILRCVPISNHLYFYWYRQILGQKVEFLVSFYNNEISEKSEIFDDQFSVERPDGSNFTLKIRSTKLEDSAMYFCASRDREFGLEAFFGQGTRLTVV.

This clonotype showed up just a few times. The genes are TRBV27 and TRBJ2-3; D unclear. The germline V gene encodes CDR1 MNHEY and CDR2 SMNVEV (reference sequence). Trimming removed 3 bases from V and 0 bases from J, with 10 bases in between. There are 15 residues in the CDR3. Here the CDR3 reads CASSFTQPSTDTQYF. The CDR3 region has the DNA TGTGCCAGCAGTTTTACACAGCCGAGCACAGATACGCAGTATTTT.

This clonotype was seen a few times. The V call is TRBV4-1, the J call TRBJ2-1, with 8 bases lining up with TRBD2. There are 16 residues in the CDR3. Trimming at V came to 1 base and at J to 5 bases, leaving 7 bases not matched to a gene. Germline CDR1 is MGHRA and CDR2 is YSYEKL. CDR3: CASSQAGTRGNNEQFF. The CDR3, as DNA: TGCGCCAGCAGCCAAGCCGGGACTAGAGGTAACAATGAGCAGTTCTTC.

This clonotype was seen more than once but under ten times. This chain links TRBV20-1 with TRBJ2-7; D is undetermined. V lost 4 bases, J lost 7 bases, and 20 bases lay in between. Looked up from germline, CDR1 is DFQATT and CDR2 is SNEGSKA (reference sequence). CDR3 length: 14 residues. For the CDR3, the DNA is TGCAGTGCTACTAACTCGGGCCGCTCTAAAGAGCAGTACTTC. Translated: CSATNSGRSKEQYF.

This chain uses TRBV5-4 with TRBJ2-4; maybe TRBD2 (7 bases). The DNA end is more similar to TRBJ2-7, so the J call may be wrong. This CDR3 has 14 residues. Germline V CDR1 and CDR2: SGHNT, YYREEE (reference sequence). The CDR3 here is CASSLGGVHYEQYF. As DNA, the CDR3 is TGTGCCAGCAGCTTAGGGGGGGTGCACTACGAGCAGTACTTC.

This clonotype was detected many times. The chain joins TRBV3-1 to TRBJ2-1; 8 positions match TRBD2. CDR3 length: 17 residues. CDR1 is LGHDT, CDR2 YNNKEL, per germline (reference sequence). The V gene end was trimmed by 2 bases and the J gene end by 4 bases; junction bases not matched to a gene: 10. This CDR3 reads CASSQTAGLVWYNEQFF. The CDR3 DNA reads as TGTGCCAGCAGCCAAACCGCGGGACTAGTATGGTACAATGAGCAGTTCTTC.

The rearrangement joins TRBV9 to TRBJ1-2, with D hard to call. This CDR3 comprises 16 residues. Germline loops: CDR1 SGDLS, CDR2 YYNGEE. V was trimmed by 2 bases and J by 4 bases, leaving 18 bases between them. For the CDR3, the DNA is TGTGCCAGCAGCGTCCAGGACCAGTCCCCTTTCTATGGCTACACCTTC. It yields the protein CASSVQDQSPFYGYTF.

This clonotype was counted only a few times. The rearrangement joins TRBV20-1 to TRBJ2-4, with a tentative D call TRBD2 (5 bases). Germline assignment: CDR1 DFQATT and CDR2 SNEGSKA (reference sequence). The CDR3 is made up of 16 amino acids. V was trimmed by 3 bases and J by 0 bases, leaving 15 bases between them. This CDR3 reads CSARDDQRLAKNIQYF. The CDR3 region has the DNA TGCAGTGCTAGGGATGATCAGCGGCTAGCCAAAAACATTCAGTACTTC.